Following are 19 T cell receptor beta chains from one sample sequenced in a study of T cells after yellow fever vaccination. Each CDR3 protein gets one entry after TCRdb re-called the 5' RACE reads with MiXCR. Found here are 450,000 to 600,000 distinct CDR3 sequences, roughly 13% of them singletons; the top ten hold over 12%. Sequences were derived from PBMCs, sampled on the day of the yellow fever booster vaccination. The source of these receptors is a man under 40 who received the YFV17D yellow fever vaccine.

The chain has TRBV12-3 or TRBV12-4 and TRBJ2-4; unclear D gene. CDR3 size: 14 residues. The V end was cut by 0 bases, the J end by 7 bases, with 10 bases between. DNA for the CDR3: TGTGCCAGCAGTTTAGCGGGATGGGTGAACATTCAGTACTTC. Translated, it gives CASSLAGWVNIQYF.

There are a few counts of this clonotype. V gene TRBV7-2 combines with J gene TRBJ2-4; D not resolved. The V end was cut by 0 bases, the J end by 4 bases, with 7 bases between. CDR3 size: 14 residues. Per germline, CDR1 SGHTA and CDR2 FQGNSA. The DNA of the CDR3 is TGTGCCAGCAGCTTAGCCCCTATAAAAAACATTCAGTACTTC. As protein: CASSLAPIKNIQYF.

This clonotype was observed a few times. The chain is built from TRBV14 and TRBJ1-1; D might be TRBD1 (5 bases). The CDR3 sequence is 15 residues long. Trimming took 4 bases from V and 4 from J, leaving 16 bases between them. The germline CDR1 and CDR2 sequences are SGHDN and FVKESK. The DNA for the CDR3 is TGTGCCAGCAGCCCCCCCTGGGGGTGGGGCACTGAAGCTTTCTTT. As protein: CASSPPWGWGTEAFF.

The chain couples TRBV7-6 to TRBJ2-1; tentative D call: TRBD2 (6 bases). The V end lost 2 bases, the J end lost 12 bases, and 14 bases lay between the germline ends. In germline, CDR1 is SGHVS, CDR2 FNYEAQ. The CDR3 is made up of 13 amino acids. CDR3 region: CASSLSPGEGQFF. The CDR3 bases are TGTGCCAGCAGCTTATCCCCGGGGGAAGGGCAGTTCTTC.

In this sample, this clonotype turned up a few times. The chain uses TRBV5-4 and TRBJ1-3; no clear D. Germline CDR1 SGHNT, CDR2 YYREEE (reference sequence). Trimming stripped 6 bases from V and 1 base from J, with 8 bases between. The CDR3 has 13 residues. The CDR3 DNA reads TGTGCCAGCACGCGGGAATCTGGAAACACCATATATTTT. This codes for CASTRESGNTIYF.

The chain employs TRBV23-1 and TRBJ2-7; D not certain. TRBV23-1 is known as an ORF, though its function is uncertain. V lost 3 bases, J lost 2 bases, and 8 bases lay in between. The CDR3 length is 13 residues. CDR3 sequence: CASSQNSTYEQYF. The DNA of the CDR3 is TGCGCCAGCAGTCAGAACAGCACCTACGAGCAGTACTTC.

This clonotype was detected only a few times. The chain combines TRBV4-3 with TRBJ2-7, with a tentative D call TRBD2 (6 bases). This CDR3 region has 16 residues. CDR1 and CDR2 from the germline V gene are LGHNA and YSLEER. V was trimmed by 0 bases and J by 0 bases, leaving 12 bases between them. The CDR3 protein is CASSQDLSGSSYEQYF. Here the CDR3 DNA reads TGCGCCAGCAGCCAAGATCTGAGCGGGTCCTCCTACGAGCAGTACTTC.

This clonotype has a handful of counts. The chain combines TRBV4-3 with TRBJ2-2; 7 bases are shared with TRBD2. The germline V gene encodes CDR1 LGHNA and CDR2 YSLEER. The CDR3 totals 15 residues. With V trimmed by 2 bases and J by 1 base, 1 base remained unmatched. The CDR3 DNA sequence: TGCGCCAGCAGCCAACAGCGGGAGAACACCGGGGAGCTGTTTTTT. Translated, it gives CASSQQRENTGELFF.

Only a few counts were recorded for this clonotype. The chain is built from TRBV19 and TRBJ2-1; the match to TRBD2 covers 12 bases. Germline V lookup: CDR1 LNHDA, CDR2 SQIVND (reference sequence). V gave up 5 bases and J gave up 8 bases; unmatched junction bases: 7. The CDR3 totals 15 residues. The CDR3 region is CASSPTSGSFYEQFF. CDR3 in DNA: TGTGCCAGTAGTCCGACTAGCGGGAGTTTCTATGAGCAGTTCTTC.

This clonotype was observed many times. The V gene is TRBV7-8, the J gene TRBJ2-7; 7 bases agree with TRBD1. Germline-derived CDR1 and CDR2 are SGHVS and FQNEAQ. V lost 5 bases, J lost 3 bases, and 16 bases stayed unmatched. The CDR3 is 17 residues long. CDR3 sequence (DNA): TGTGCCAGCAGCCTCCTGAGGCGACAGGGAGACGTCTACGAGCAGTACTTC. Translated, it gives CASSLLRRQGDVYEQYF.

This clonotype was recorded a few times. The V call is TRBV5-5, the J call TRBJ2-1; TRBD2 is a possible D gene (6 bases). This CDR3 has 14 amino acids. V was shortened by 8 bases and J by 5 bases, with 17 bases between the two germline ends. Germline lookup yields CDR1 SGHKS and CDR2 YYEKEE (reference sequence). As DNA, the CDR3 is TGTGCCAGTCTCAGATCAGGAGGGAACAATGAGCAGTTCTTC. It is translated as CASLRSGGNNEQFF.

The V call is TRBV5-4, the J call TRBJ2-7; 8 positions agree with TRBD1. Germline CDR1 and CDR2: SGHNT and YYREEE (reference sequence). The CDR3 contains 15 residues. Trimming at V came to 2 bases and at J to 1 base, leaving 5 bases not matched to a gene. For the CDR3, the DNA is TGTGCCAGCAGCTTACGGACAGGGTTATCCTACGAGCAGTACTTC. Encoded protein: CASSLRTGLSYEQYF. The full variable domain, completed using reference TRBV5-4 and TRBJ2-7, is ETGVTQSPTHLIKTRGQQVTLRCSSQSGHNTVSWYQQALGQGPQFIFQYYREEENGRGNFPPRFSGLQFPNYSSELNVNALELDDSALYLCASSLRTGLSYEQYFGPGTRLTVT.

This chain connects TRBV5-1 to TRBJ1-1; a possible D gene is TRBD1 (6 bases). CDR1 SGHRS and CDR2 YFSETQ come from the germline V gene. The CDR3 is 14 residues long. The V end lost 1 base, the J end lost 4 bases, and 11 bases lay between the germline ends. The CDR3 DNA sequence: TGCGCCAGCAGCTTGACAGGGTCAGGCACTGAAGCTTTCTTT. This encodes CASSLTGSGTEAFF.

This chain connects TRBV7-2 to TRBJ2-5; D is unresolved. The CDR3 contains 15 residues. CDR1 is SGHTA, CDR2 FQGNSA, per germline. Deletions cut 0 bases from V and 0 bases from J, with 8 bases between. CDR3 in amino acids: CASSLAMGYQETQYF. The CDR3 nucleotides are TGTGCCAGCAGCTTAGCCATGGGGTACCAAGAGACCCAGTACTTC.

The gene calls are TRBV2 and TRBJ2-2, with 8 bases that match TRBD2. CDR3 length: 18 residues. Trimming took 10 bases from V and 7 from J; bases not matched to a gene: 23. In germline, CDR1 is SNHLY, CDR2 FYNNEI. The DNA of the CDR3 is TGTGCCATCTGTCCCCAAGTCGGAGCGGGAGTGAGGAACGGGGAGCTGTTTTTT. Protein: CAICPQVGAGVRNGELFF.

The chain joins TRBV7-2 to TRBJ1-2; TRBD1 might be the D (5 bases). The V and J ends lost 5 bases and 3 bases respectively, with 10 bases between them. The CDR3 loop spans 13 amino acids. Per the germline V gene, CDR1 is SGHTA and CDR2 is FQGNSA. Written as DNA, the CDR3 is TGTGCCAGCAGCCCCGGGACTTACTATGGCTACACCTTC. Translated: CASSPGTYYGYTF.

This clonotype has only a few counts. V gene TRBV28 combines with J gene TRBJ2-7; TRBD1 is a possible D gene (6 bases). CDR3 length: 16 residues. Per the germline V gene, CDR1 is MDHEN and CDR2 is SYDVKM. With 7 bases removed from V and 0 bases from J, the gap between germline ends came to 19 bases. The CDR3 spells CASIKRAGAHSYEQYF. As DNA, the CDR3 is TGTGCCAGCATTAAAAGGGCAGGGGCGCACTCCTACGAGCAGTACTTC.

The J gene is TRBJ1-2, the V gene TRBV27; D is unresolved. Between the trimmed V and J ends, which lost 5 bases and 8 bases, there was a span of 21 bases. CDR1 is MNHEY, CDR2 SMNVEV, per germline (reference sequence). This CDR3 spans 15 amino acids. Written as DNA, the CDR3 is TGTGCCAGCAGTCCCTATACCGACATCTTGAGGGGCTACACCTTC. This gives the protein CASSPYTDILRGYTF.

There are many counts of this clonotype. The chain uses TRBV14 and TRBJ2-3, with D unresolved. There are 15 residues in the CDR3. CDR1 and CDR2 from the germline V gene are SGHDN and FVKESK. The V end lost 5 bases, the J end lost 6 bases, and 18 bases lay between the germline ends. The CDR3 is CASSSVSPYADTQYF. CDR3 DNA sequence: TGTGCCAGCAGCTCGGTTAGTCCCTACGCTGATACGCAGTATTTT.